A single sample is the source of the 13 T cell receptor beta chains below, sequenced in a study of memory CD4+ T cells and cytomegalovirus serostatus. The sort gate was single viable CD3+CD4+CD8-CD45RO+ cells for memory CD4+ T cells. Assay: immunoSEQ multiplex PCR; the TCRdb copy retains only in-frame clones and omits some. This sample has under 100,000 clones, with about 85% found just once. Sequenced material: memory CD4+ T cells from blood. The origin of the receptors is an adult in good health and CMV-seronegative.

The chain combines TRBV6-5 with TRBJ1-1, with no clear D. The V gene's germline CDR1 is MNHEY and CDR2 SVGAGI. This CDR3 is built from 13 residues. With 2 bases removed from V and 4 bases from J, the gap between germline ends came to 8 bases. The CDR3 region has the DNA TGTGCCAGCAGTTACGCCCGGTTCACTGAAGCTTTCTTT. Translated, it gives CASSYARFTEAFF.

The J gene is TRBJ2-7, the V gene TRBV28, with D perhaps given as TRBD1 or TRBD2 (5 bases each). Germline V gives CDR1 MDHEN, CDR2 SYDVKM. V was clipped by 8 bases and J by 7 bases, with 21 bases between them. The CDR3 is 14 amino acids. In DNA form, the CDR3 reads TGTGCCAGCGGGGGAGCAGCCGCCTTACGAGAGCAGTACTTC. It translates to CASGGAAALREQYF.

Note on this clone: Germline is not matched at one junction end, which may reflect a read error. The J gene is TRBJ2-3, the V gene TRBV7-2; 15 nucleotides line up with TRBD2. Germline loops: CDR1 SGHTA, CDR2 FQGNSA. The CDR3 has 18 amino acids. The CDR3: CASSPEGLAGGLQDAQYF. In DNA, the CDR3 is TGTGCCAGCAGTCCTGAAGGACTAGCGGGGGGGCTGCAAGATGCGCAGTATTTT.

The CDR3 DNA is TGTGCCAGCAGCTTAGGACGGCCTAACGGGTCACCCCTCCACTTT. Translation: CASSLGRPNGSPLHF. The chain links TRBV11-2 to TRBJ1-6, with D uncertain. CDR3 size: 15 residues. V shed 1 base and J shed 10 bases, with 14 bases lying between them. CDR1 and CDR2 (germline): SGHAT, FQNNGV.

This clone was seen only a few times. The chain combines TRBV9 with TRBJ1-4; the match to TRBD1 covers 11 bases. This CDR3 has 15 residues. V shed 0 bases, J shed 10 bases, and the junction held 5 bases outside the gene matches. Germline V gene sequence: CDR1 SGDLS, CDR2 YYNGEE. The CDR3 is CASSVAGTGGGKLFF. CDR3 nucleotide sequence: TGTGCCAGCAGCGTAGCGGGGACAGGGGGAGGAAAACTGTTTTTT. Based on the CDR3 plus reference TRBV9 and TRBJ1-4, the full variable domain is DSGVTQTPKHLITATGQRVTLRCSPRSGDLSVYWYQQSLDQGLQFLIQYYNGEERAKGNILERFSAQQFPDLHSELNLSSLELGDSALYFCASSVAGTGGGKLFFGSGTQLSVL.

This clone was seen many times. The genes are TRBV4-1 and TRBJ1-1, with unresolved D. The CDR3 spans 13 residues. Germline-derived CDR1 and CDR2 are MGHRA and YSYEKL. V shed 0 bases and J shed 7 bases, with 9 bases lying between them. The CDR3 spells CASSQDPASEAFF. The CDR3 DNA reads TGCGCCAGCAGCCAAGATCCGGCGAGTGAAGCTTTCTTT.

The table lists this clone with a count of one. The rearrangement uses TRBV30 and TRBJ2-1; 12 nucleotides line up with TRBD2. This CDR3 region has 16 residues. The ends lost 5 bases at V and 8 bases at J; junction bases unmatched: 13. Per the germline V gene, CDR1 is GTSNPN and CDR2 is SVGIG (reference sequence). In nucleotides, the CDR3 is TGTGCCTGGGAACCCGGACTAGCGGGGAACTTGCATGAGCAGTTCTTC. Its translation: CAWEPGLAGNLHEQFF.

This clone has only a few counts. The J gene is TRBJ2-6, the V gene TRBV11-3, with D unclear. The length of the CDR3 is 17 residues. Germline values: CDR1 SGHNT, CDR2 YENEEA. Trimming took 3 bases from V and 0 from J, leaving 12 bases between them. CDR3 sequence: CASSFKTDLSGANVLTF. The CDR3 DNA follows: TGTGCCAGCAGCTTTAAAACAGATCTCTCTGGGGCCAACGTCCTGACTTTC.

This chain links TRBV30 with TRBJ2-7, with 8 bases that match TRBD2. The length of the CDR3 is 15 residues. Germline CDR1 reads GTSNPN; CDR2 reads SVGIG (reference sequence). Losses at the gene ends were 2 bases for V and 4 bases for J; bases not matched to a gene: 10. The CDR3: CAWSLQEGGRYEQYF. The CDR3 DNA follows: TGTGCCTGGAGTCTCCAAGAGGGCGGGAGGTACGAGCAGTACTTC.

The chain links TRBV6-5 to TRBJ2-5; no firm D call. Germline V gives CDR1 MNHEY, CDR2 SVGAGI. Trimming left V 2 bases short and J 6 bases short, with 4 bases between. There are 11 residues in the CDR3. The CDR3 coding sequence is TGTGCCAGCAGTTACCACCAGACCCAGTACTTC. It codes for CASSYHQTQYF.

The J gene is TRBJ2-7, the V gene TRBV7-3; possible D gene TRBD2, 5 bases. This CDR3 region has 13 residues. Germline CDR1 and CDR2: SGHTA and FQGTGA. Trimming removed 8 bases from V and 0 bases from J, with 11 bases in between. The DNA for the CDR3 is TGTGCCAGCGGACGGGGAACCTCCTACGAGCAGTACTTC. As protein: CASGRGTSYEQYF.

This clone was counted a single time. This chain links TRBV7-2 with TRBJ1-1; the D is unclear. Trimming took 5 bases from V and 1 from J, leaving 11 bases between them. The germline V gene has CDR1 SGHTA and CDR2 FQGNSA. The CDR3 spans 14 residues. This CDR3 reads CASSTRPGNTEAFF. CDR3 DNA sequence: TGTGCCAGCAGCACCCGACCGGGGAACACTGAAGCTTTCTTT.

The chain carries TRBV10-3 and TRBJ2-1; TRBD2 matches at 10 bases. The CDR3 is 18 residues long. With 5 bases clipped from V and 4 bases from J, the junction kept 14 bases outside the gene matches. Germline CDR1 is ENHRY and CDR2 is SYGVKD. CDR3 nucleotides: TGTGCCATCAGTAACCCCGGGGGGAGCGGGGGGGCATACAATGAGCAGTTCTTC. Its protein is CAISNPGGSGGAYNEQFF.